The 11 T cell receptor beta chains below come from one sample, sequenced in a study of a mutant IDH1 vaccine in newly diagnosed glioma. Assay used: immunoSEQ multiplex PCR; TCRdb lists only in-frame clones, some missing. The repertoire includes fewer than 70,000 clones, about 88% of them detected once, and approximately 2% sits in the top ten. Specified time point: week 35, safety follow-up. One vaccine dose held 300 ug of mutant IDH1 20-mer peptide and came with topical imiquimod. These receptors are not linked to any known antigen. The input for sequencing was PBMCs, taken from a glioma patient whose treatment included an IDH1 peptide vaccine. Receptors were obtained from a man aged 25 to 40 with glioma.

The gene calls are TRBV4-3 and TRBJ2-7, with TRBD1 matching 8 bases. The CDR3 covers 16 residues. The ends lost 0 bases at V and 2 bases at J; junction bases unmatched: 6. CDR1 and CDR2 from the germline V gene are LGHNA and YSLEER. Here the CDR3 DNA reads TGCGCCAGCAGCCAAGATGTGCAGGGGGCCCCCTACGAGCAGTACTTC. Protein sequence: CASSQDVQGAPYEQYF.

This clone was recorded once. The rearrangement links TRBV6-5 to TRBJ2-5; D unclear. Germline-derived CDR1 and CDR2 are MNHEY and SVGAGI. CDR3 size: 13 residues. The V and J ends lost 2 bases and 1 base respectively, with 5 bases between them. The CDR3 DNA follows: TGTGCCAGCAGTTACAACCTCCAAGAGACCCAGTACTTC. Translated: CASSYNLQETQYF.

This sequence joins TRBV5-1 and TRBJ2-2; D gene ambiguous. CDR1 is SGHRS and CDR2 is YFSETQ in the germline V gene. V lost 4 bases and J 6 bases, leaving 13 bases between the germline ends. The CDR3 is 14 amino acids. The CDR3 is CASSGSQNSGELFF. The DNA of the CDR3 is TGCGCCAGCAGCGGGTCACAGAATTCCGGGGAGCTGTTTTTT.

This sequence joins TRBV19 and TRBJ2-7; the D is unclear. The CDR3 extends over 17 amino acids. V lost 0 bases, J lost 3 bases, and 18 bases lay in between. Germline V gene sequence: CDR1 LNHDA, CDR2 SQIVND (reference sequence). DNA of the CDR3: TGTGCCAGTAGTATAGATCTTCGTCTAGAATCTTTCTACGAGCAGTACTTC. Its protein product is CASSIDLRLESFYEQYF.

A few counts support this clone. The chain links TRBV5-1 to TRBJ2-3, with 7 nucleotides matching TRBD2. The V gene end was trimmed by 0 bases and the J gene end by 4 bases; junction bases not matched to a gene: 5. Germline V gene lookup returns CDR1 SGHRS and CDR2 YFSETQ. The CDR3 spans 15 residues. CDR3 in DNA: TGCGCCAGCAGCTTGGCCGGGAGGTGGGCAGATACGCAGTATTTT. This gives the protein CASSLAGRWADTQYF. The full variable domain, rest sourced from reference TRBV5-1 and TRBJ2-3, is KAGVTQTPRYLIKTRGQQVTLSCSPISGHRSVSWYQQTPGQGLQFLFEYFSETQRNKGNFPGRFSGRQFSNSRSEMNVSTLELGDSALYLCASSLAGRWADTQYFGPGTRLTVL.

V gene TRBV18 combines with J gene TRBJ1-6; maybe TRBD1 (6 bases). Trimming stripped 1 base from V and 7 bases from J, with 11 bases between. The CDR3 contains 15 residues. Per the germline V gene, CDR1 is KGHSH and CDR2 is LQKENI. Here the CDR3 reads CASSPQRTENSPLHF. The CDR3 nucleotides read TGTGCCAGCTCACCACAGAGGACAGAGAATTCACCCCTCCACTTT.

The CDR3 protein is CASSFSAGRTDEQYF. The CDR3 DNA reads TGTGCCAGCAGTTTTTCAGCCGGACGGACGGACGAGCAGTACTTC. The J gene is TRBJ2-7, the V gene TRBV27; D is undetermined. Germline V gene sequence: CDR1 MNHEY, CDR2 SMNVEV (reference sequence). This CDR3 has 15 residues. Trimming pared 3 bases from V and 5 bases from J, leaving 17 bases between.

J is TRBJ2-3 and V is TRBV5-1; tentatively, D is TRBD1 (6 bases). Trimming left V 0 bases short and J 2 bases short, with 10 bases between. The CDR3 is 15 amino acids. Germline-derived CDR1 and CDR2 are SGHRS and YFSETQ. The CDR3 sequence: CASSLEGHSTDTQYF. Written as DNA, the CDR3 is TGCGCCAGCAGCTTGGAGGGACATTCCACAGATACGCAGTATTTT.

The CDR3, as DNA: TGCAGCGTAACTTGGGCTCCTCCAGGGTTCAGCGGCTACGAGCAGTACTTC. Protein: CSVTWAPPGFSGYEQYF. The genes are TRBV29-1 and TRBJ2-7; D is perhaps TRBD1 or TRBD2 (5 bases each). Germline assignment: CDR1 SQVTM and CDR2 ANQGSEA. With 6 bases removed from V and 3 bases from J, the gap between germline ends came to 27 bases. The CDR3 loop spans 17 amino acids.

The chain has TRBV7-9 and TRBJ1-2, with D possibly being TRBD1 (6 bases). In germline, CDR1 is SEHNR, CDR2 FQNEAQ (reference sequence). Trimming stripped 4 bases from V and 4 bases from J, with 16 bases between. This CDR3 has 15 residues. CDR3: CASSSTGQTLYGYTF. DNA of the CDR3: TGTGCCAGCAGCTCCACTGGACAGACCCTCTATGGCTACACCTTC. Based on the CDR3 plus reference TRBV7-9 and TRBJ1-2, the full variable domain is DTGVSQNPRHKITKRGQNVTFRCDPISEHNRLYWYRQTLGQGPEFLTYFQNEAQLEKSRLLSDRFSAERPKGSFSTLEIQRTEQGDSAMYLCASSSTGQTLYGYTFGSGTRLTVV.

This clone came up a few times. V usage is TRBV4-3 and J usage is TRBJ1-1; D gene unclear. The germline V gene encodes CDR1 LGHNA and CDR2 YSLEER. The ends were cut back, 0 bases at V and 1 base at J, with 3 bases in the middle. This CDR3 region has 13 residues. The CDR3 here is CASSQDRNTEAFF. CDR3 DNA sequence: TGCGCCAGCAGCCAAGACAGGAACACTGAAGCTTTCTTT.